The present T cell receptor beta chain was sequenced within a study of a mutant IDH1 vaccine in newly diagnosed glioma. The data were produced by immunoSEQ multiplex PCR, yet TCRdb's version contains in-frame clones alone and is incomplete. The sample includes about 36,000 clones, roughly 80% of them seen just once. Time point indicated: week 11, during vaccination. Mutant IDH1 20-mer peptide, at 300 ug, made up each vaccine dose, with topical imiquimod. This CDR3 is 13 amino acids long. V dropped 4 bases and J dropped 2 bases, with 11 bases sitting between them. Per the germline V gene, CDR1 is GTSNPN and CDR2 is SVGIG (reference sequence). Comment on this clone: Its antigen is unidentified.

The chain combines TRBV30 with TRBJ1-1, with D perhaps matching TRBD1 (5 bases). The origin of this receptor is a woman aged 25 to 45 with glioma. Some clones in this sample may be carry-over from other donors' samples. This specimen consisted of peripheral blood mononuclear cells (PBMCs), obtained from a glioma patient whose treatment included an IDH1 peptide vaccine. The CDR3 sequence: CAWITDRNTEAFF. CDR3 coding DNA: TGTGCCTGGATAACAGACAGAAACACTGAAGCTTTCTTT.